This is a list of T cell receptor beta chains from one sample in a study of shared clonotypes between healthy human individuals. Produced via immunoSEQ multiplex PCR; TCRdb's table is partial and in-frame only. The sample gives about 1.5 million clones, 95% to 97% of which show up once; approximately 1.1% is in the top ten. Source material: naive CD4+ T cells sorted from blood. These receptors all stem from a man aged 25-45 years in good health. CDR3s include the opening cysteine and the closing phenylalanine or tryptophan. D genes are given only for firm matches. For some rows the clone size is stated as once, few or many, or as a class when expanded; others skip it.

V gene	J gene	clone size	D gene	CDR3 DNA	CDR3 protein
TRBV4-3	TRBJ2-3	.	.	TGCGCCAGCAGCCAAGATAAGATTACCACAGATACGCAGTATTTT	CASSQDKITTDTQYF
TRBV5-6	TRBJ2-7	.	.	TGTGCCAGCAGCTTGAATGGGCAATCTGTCGAGCAGTACTTC	CASSLNGQSVEQYF
TRBV4-1	TRBJ1-5	once	TRBD1	TGCGCCAGCAGTACAGGGGGCGCGAGCAATCAGCCCCAGCATTTT	CASSTGGASNQPQHF
TRBV10-1	TRBJ2-7	.	.	TGCGCCAGCAGTGAGGCCAGCTCCTACGAGCAGTACTTC	CASSEASSYEQYF
TRBV11-1	TRBJ2-4	.	.	TGTGCCAGCAGCGAAACGTTGGCCAAAAACATTCAGTACTTC	CASSETLAKNIQYF
TRBV21-1	TRBJ2-3	.	.	TGTGCCAGCACCGAGCAAGTCCCCATTGATACGCAGTATTTT	CASTEQVPIDTQYF
TRBV7-2	TRBJ2-5	.	TRBD1	TGTGCCATCTACAGGGGGACGGCCCAGTACTTC	CAIYRGTAQYF
TRBV9	TRBJ2-7	.	.	TGTGCCAGCAGCGTAGATCCTAGCGCAGGGTACGAGCAGTACTTC	CASSVDPSAGYEQYF
TRBV6-1	TRBJ2-1	.	TRBD2	TGTGCCAGCAGTTGGGCTAGCGGGAGTTTAAATGAGCAGTTCTTC	CASSWASGSLNEQFF
TRBV7-8	TRBJ2-2	.	TRBD2	TGTGCCAGCAGCTTCTCCTTTACCGGGACTATCAACACCGGGGAGCTGTTTTTT	CASSFSFTGTINTGELFF
TRBV29-1	TRBJ2-1	.	TRBD2	TGCAGCGAACTAGCGGGAGGAGATGAGCAGTTCTTC	CSELAGGDEQFF
TRBV7-2	TRBJ2-7	.	.	TGTGCCAGCAGTTTAACAGGTCTCTCCTACGAGCAGTACTTC	CASSLTGLSYEQYF
TRBV9	TRBJ2-1	.	.	TGTGCCAGCAGCGCCCTCAATGAGCAGTTCTTC	CASSALNEQFF
TRBV2	TRBJ1-4	.	.	TGTGCCAGCAGTACCGGGACACCACTAAGATACCGTCAAGGAAAACTGTTTTTT	CASSTGTPLRYRQGKLFF
TRBV25-1	TRBJ2-1	.	TRBD2	TGTGCCAGCAGTGATCCCGGGACTAGCGGACTTGAGCAGTTCTTC	CASSDPGTSGLEQFF
TRBV28	TRBJ2-7	.	.	TGTGCCAGCAGTTTACTTAGGACTGGAATTTACGAGCAGTACTTC	CASSLLRTGIYEQYF
TRBV19	TRBJ2-3	.	.	TGTGCCAGTAGTCTTACAAGGGGAGATACGCAGTATTTT	CASSLTRGDTQYF
TRBV10-3	TRBJ1-1	.	TRBD1	TGTGCCATCAGGGGGACAGGGGGACCGAACACTGAAGCTTTCTTT	CAIRGTGGPNTEAFF
TRBV6-5	TRBJ2-5	.	.	TGTGCCAGCAGTACTCGGGACGGCCAAGAGACCCAGTACTTC	CASSTRDGQETQYF
TRBV28	TRBJ2-1	.	TRBD2	TGTGCCAGCAGTTTAGGTACTAGCGGGTTCTCCGATGAGCAGTTCTTC	CASSLGTSGFSDEQFF
TRBV12-5	TRBJ2-5	.	.	TGTGCTAGTGCCATGGCTGGATCGGAGACCCAGTACTTC	CASAMAGSETQYF
TRBV5-4	TRBJ1-6	.	.	TGTGCCAGCAGCTTGGGGGGCGGAGAATCACCCCTCCACTTT	CASSLGGGESPLHF